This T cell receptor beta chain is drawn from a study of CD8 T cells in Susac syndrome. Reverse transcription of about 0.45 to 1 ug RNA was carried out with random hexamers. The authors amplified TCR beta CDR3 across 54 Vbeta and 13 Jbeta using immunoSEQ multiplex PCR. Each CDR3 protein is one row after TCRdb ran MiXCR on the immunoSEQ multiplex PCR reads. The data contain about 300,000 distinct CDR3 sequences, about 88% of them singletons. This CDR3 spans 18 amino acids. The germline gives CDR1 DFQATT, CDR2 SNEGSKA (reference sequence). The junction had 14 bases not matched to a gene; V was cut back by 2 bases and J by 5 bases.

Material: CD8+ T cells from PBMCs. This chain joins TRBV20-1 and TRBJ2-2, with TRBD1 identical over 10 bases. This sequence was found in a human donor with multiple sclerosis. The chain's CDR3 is CSARPNFYRDRGTGELFF. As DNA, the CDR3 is TGCAGTGCTAGACCGAACTTCTACAGGGACAGGGGTACCGGGGAGCTGTTTTTT.